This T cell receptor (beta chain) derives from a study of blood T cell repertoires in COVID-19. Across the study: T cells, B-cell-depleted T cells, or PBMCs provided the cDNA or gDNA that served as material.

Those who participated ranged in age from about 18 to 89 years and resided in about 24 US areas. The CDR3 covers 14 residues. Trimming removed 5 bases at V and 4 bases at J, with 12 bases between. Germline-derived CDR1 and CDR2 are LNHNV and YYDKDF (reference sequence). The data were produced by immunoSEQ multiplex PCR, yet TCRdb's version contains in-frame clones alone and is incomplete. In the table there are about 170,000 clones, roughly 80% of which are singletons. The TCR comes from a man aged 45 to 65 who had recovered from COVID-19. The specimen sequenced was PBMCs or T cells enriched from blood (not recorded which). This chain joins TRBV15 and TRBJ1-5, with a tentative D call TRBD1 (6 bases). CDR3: CATSVGTSNQPQHF. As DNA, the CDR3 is TGTGCCACCAGCGTCGGGACATCAAATCAGCCCCAGCATTTT.